The T cell receptor beta chain under discussion was sequenced for a study of T-cell reconstitution after alpha-beta-depleted transplantation in children. V gave up 4 bases and J gave up 7 bases; unmatched junction bases: 11. This CDR3 has 16 amino acids. Per the germline V gene, CDR1 is SGHTA and CDR2 is FQGNSA. Molecular barcoding with unique molecular identifiers was used for the TCRbeta library. TCRdb re-analysed the PCR reads in MiXCR, keeping a single row per CDR3 protein. The sample lists 250,000 to 400,000 distinct CDR3 sequences; 20% to 30% were seen once. The chain joins TRBV7-2 to TRBJ1-2; 11 bases map to TRBD1. Here the sequenced sample was PBMCs, mostly from graft donor cells, taken 180 days after TCRalphabeta/CD19-depleted stem cell transplant. The sequence was obtained from a male patient between 10 and 17 years old who had a stem cell transplant for acute lymphoblastic leukemia, so the T cells may come from the graft donor. The DNA of the CDR3 is TGTGCCAGCAGCTACGGACAGGGGGCGCGAGGTGGTGGCTACACCTTC. This translates into CASSYGQGARGGGYTF. Full variable domain (rest looked up from reference TRBV7-2 and TRBJ1-2): GAGVSQSPSNKVTEKGKDVELRCDPISGHTALYWYRQSLGQGLEFLIYFQGNSAPDKSGLPSDRFSAERTGGSVSTLTIQRTQQEDSAVYLCASSYGQGARGGGYTFGSGTRLTVV.